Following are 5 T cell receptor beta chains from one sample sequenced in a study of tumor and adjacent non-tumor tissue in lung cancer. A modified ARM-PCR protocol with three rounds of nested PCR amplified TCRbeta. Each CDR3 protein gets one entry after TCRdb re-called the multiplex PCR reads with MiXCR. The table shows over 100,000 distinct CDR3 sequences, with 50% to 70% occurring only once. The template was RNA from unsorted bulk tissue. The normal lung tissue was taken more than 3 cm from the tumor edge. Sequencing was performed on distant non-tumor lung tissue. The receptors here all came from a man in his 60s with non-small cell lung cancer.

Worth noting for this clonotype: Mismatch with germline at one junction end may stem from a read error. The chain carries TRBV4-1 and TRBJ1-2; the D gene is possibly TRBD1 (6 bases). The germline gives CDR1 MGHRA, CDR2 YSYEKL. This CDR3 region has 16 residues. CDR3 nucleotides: TGCGCCGGCAGCCAAAGGGAGGGGGGGAACGACTATGGCTACACCTTC. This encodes CAGSQREGGNDYGYTF.

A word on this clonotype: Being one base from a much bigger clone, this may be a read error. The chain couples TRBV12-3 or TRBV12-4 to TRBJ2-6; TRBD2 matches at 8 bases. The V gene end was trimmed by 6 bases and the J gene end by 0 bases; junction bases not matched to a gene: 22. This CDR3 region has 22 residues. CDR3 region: CASSPSPGLVGLPSSGANVLTF. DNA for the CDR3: TGTGCCAGCAGCCCCTCCCCGGGACTAGTGGGTCTCCCCAGCTCTGGGGCCAACGTCCTGACTTTC.

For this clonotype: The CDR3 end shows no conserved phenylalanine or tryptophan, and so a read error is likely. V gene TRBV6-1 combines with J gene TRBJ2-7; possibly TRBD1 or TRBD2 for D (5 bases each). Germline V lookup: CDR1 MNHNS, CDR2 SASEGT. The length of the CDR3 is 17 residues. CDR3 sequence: CASGEGTHGFFTYEQYL. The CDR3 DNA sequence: TGTGCCAGCGGTGAAGGGACGCATGGATTCTTTACCTACGAGCAGTACTTA.

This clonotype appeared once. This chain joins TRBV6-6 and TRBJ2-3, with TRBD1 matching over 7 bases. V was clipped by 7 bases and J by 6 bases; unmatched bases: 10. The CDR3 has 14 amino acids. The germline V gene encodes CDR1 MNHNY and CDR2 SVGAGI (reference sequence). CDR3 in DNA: TGTGCCAGCATCCTGGGACAGTACACGGATACGCAGTATTTT. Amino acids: CASILGQYTDTQYF.

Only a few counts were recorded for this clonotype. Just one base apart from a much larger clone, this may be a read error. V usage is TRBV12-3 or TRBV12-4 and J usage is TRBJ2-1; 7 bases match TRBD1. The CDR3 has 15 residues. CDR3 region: CANSLGQSSYNEQFF. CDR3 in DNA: TGTGCCAACAGTTTGGGACAGAGCTCCTACAATGAGCAGTTCTTC.